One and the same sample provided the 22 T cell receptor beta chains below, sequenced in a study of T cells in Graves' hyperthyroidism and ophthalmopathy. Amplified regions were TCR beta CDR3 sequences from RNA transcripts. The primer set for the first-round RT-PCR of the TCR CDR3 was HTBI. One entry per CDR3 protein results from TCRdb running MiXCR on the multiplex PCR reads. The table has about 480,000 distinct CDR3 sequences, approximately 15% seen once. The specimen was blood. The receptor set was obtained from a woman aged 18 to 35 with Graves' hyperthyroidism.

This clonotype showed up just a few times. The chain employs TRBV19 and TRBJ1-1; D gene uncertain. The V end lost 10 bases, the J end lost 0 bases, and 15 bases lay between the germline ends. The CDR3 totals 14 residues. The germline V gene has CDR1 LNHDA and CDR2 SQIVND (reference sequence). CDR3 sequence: CATQLTGMNTEAFF. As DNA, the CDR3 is TGTGCCACCCAGTTGACGGGGATGAACACTGAAGCTTTCTTT.

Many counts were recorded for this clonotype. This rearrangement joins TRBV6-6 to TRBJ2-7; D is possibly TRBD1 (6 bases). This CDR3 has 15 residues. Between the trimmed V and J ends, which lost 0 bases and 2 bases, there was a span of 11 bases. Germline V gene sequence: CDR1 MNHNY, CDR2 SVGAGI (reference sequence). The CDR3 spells CASSYSQQGTYEQYF. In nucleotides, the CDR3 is TGTGCCAGCAGTTACTCGCAGCAGGGGACCTACGAGCAGTACTTC.

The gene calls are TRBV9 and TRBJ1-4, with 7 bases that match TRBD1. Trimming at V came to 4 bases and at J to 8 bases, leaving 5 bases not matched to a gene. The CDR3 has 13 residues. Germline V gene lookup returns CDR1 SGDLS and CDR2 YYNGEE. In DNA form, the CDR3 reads TGTGCCAGCAGCAGGGACAGCCTAGAAAAACTGTTTTTT. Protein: CASSRDSLEKLFF.

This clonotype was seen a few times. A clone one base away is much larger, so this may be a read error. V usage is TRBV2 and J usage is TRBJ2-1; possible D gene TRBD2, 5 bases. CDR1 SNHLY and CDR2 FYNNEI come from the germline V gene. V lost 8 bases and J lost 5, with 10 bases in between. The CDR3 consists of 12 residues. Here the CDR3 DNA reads TGTGCCAGCGGACTGAGCCACAATGAGCAGTTCTTC. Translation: CASGLSHNEQFF.

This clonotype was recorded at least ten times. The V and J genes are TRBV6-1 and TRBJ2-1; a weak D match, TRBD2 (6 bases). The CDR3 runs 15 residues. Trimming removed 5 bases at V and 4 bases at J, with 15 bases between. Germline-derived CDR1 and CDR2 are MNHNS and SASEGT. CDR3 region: CASSYPGVGYNEQFF. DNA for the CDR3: TGTGCCAGCAGTTATCCGGGAGTGGGGTACAATGAGCAGTTCTTC.

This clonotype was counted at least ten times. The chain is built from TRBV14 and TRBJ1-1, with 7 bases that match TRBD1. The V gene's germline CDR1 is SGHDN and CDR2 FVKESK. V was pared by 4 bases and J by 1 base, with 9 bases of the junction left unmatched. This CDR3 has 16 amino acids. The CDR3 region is CASSRTGQVKNTEAFF. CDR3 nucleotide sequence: TGTGCCAGCAGCCGGACTGGACAGGTAAAGAACACTGAAGCTTTCTTT. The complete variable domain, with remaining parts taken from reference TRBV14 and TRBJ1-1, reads EAGVTQFPSHSVIEKGQTVTLRCDPISGHDNLYWYRRVMGKEIKFLLHFVKESKQDESGMPNNRFLAERTGGTYSTLKVQPAELEDSGVYFCASSRTGQVKNTEAFFGQGTRLTVV.

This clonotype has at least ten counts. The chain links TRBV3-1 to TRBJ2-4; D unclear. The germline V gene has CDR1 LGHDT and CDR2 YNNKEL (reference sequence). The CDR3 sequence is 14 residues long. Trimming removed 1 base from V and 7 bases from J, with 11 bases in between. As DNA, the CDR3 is TGTGCCAGCAGCCAAGGTACGGCAAGCAACATTCAGTACTTC. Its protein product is CASSQGTASNIQYF.

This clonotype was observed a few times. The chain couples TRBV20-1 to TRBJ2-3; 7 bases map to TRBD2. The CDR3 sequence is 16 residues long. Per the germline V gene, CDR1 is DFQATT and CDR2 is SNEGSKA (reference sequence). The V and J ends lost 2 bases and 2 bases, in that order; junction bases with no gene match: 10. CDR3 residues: CSARPSGRVITDTQYF. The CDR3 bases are TGCAGTGCTAGACCTAGCGGACGAGTAATCACAGATACGCAGTATTTT.

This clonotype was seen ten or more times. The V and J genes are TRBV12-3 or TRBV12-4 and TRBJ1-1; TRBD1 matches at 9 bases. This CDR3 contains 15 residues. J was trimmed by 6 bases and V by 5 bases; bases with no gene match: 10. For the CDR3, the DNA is TGTGCCAGCAGTCCAGAACAGGGGGCTCGGGCTGAAGCTTTCTTT. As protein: CASSPEQGARAEAFF.

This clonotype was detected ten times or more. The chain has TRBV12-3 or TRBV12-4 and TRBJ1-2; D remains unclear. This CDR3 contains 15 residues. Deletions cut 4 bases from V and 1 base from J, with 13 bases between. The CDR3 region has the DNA TGTGCCAGCAGTTCTGGAGGCTCACTTAACTATGGCTACACCTTC. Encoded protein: CASSSGGSLNYGYTF.

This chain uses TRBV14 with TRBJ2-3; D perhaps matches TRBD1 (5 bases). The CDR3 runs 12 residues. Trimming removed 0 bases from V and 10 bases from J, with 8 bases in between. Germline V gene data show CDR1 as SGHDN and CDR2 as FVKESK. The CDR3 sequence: CASSQDLGPQYF. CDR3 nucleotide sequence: TGTGCCAGCAGCCAAGATCTGGGGCCGCAGTATTTT.

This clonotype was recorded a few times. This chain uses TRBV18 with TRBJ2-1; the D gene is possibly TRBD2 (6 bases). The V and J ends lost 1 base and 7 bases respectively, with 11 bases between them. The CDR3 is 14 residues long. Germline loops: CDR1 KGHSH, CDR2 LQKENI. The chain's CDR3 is CASSPQGRENEQFF. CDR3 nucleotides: TGTGCCAGCTCACCACAGGGACGGGAGAATGAGCAGTTCTTC.

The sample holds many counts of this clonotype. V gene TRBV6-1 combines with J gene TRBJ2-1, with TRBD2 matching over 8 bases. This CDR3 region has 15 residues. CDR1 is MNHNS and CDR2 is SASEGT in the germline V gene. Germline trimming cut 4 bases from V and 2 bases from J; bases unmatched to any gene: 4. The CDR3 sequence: CASSAISGTYNEQFF. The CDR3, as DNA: TGTGCCAGCAGTGCGATTAGCGGGACCTACAATGAGCAGTTCTTC.

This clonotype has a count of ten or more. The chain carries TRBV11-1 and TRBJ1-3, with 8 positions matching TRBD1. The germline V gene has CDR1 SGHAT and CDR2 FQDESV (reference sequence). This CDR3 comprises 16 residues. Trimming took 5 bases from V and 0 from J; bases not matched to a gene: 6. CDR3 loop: CASSRTGTSSGNTIYF. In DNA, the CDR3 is TGTGCCAGCAGCCGGACAGGGACTAGCTCTGGAAACACCATATATTTT.

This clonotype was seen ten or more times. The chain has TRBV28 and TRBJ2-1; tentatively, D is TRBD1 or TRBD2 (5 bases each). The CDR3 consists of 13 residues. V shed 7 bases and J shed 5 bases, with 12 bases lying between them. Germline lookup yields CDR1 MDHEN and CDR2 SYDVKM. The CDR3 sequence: CASIGSGHNEQFF. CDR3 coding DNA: TGTGCCAGCATTGGGTCGGGACACAATGAGCAGTTCTTC.

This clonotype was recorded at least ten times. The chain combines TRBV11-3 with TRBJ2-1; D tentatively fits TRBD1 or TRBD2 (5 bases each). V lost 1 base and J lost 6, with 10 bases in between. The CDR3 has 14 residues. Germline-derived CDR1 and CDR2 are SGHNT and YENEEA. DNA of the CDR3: TGTGCCAGCAGCTTAGTCGGGGCGGTCAATGAGCAGTTCTTC. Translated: CASSLVGAVNEQFF.

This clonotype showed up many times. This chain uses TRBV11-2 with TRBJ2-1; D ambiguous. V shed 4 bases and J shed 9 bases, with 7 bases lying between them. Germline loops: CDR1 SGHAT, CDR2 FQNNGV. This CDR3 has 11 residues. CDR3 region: CASSSSGEQFF. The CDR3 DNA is TGTGCCAGCAGCTCGTCGGGTGAGCAGTTCTTC.

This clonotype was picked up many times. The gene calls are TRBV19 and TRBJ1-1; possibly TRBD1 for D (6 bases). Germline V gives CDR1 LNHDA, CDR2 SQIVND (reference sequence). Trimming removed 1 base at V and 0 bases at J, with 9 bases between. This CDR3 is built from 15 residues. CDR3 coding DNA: TGTGCCAGTAGTATAGTCGGGGGCGTGAACACTGAAGCTTTCTTT. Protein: CASSIVGGVNTEAFF.

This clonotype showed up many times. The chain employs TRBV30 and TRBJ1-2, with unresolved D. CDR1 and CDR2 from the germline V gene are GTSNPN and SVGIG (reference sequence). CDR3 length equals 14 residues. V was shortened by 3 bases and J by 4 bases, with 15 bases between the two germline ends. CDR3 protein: CAWSGTDKAYGYTF. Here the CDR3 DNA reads TGTGCCTGGAGCGGAACTGACAAGGCCTATGGCTACACCTTC.

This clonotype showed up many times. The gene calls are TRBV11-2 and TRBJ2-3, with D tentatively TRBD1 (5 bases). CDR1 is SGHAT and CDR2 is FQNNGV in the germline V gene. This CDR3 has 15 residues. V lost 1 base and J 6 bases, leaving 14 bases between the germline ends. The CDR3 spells CASSLGSRERDTQYF. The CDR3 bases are TGTGCCAGCAGCTTAGGTAGCAGGGAACGGGATACGCAGTATTTT.

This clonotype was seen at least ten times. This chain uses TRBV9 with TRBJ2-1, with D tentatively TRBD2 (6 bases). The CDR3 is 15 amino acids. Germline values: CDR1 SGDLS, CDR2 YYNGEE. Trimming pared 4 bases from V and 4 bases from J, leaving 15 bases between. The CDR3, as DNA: TGTGCCAGCAGCCCCACGGGAGAAGGGTACAATGAGCAGTTCTTC. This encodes CASSPTGEGYNEQFF.

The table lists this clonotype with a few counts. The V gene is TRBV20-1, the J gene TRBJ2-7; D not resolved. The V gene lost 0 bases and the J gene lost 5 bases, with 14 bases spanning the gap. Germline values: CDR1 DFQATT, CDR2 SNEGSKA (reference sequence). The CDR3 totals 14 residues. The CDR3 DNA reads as TGCAGTGCTAGAGAACGAGGAAAGGGAAACGAGCAGTACGTC. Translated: CSARERGKGNEQYV.